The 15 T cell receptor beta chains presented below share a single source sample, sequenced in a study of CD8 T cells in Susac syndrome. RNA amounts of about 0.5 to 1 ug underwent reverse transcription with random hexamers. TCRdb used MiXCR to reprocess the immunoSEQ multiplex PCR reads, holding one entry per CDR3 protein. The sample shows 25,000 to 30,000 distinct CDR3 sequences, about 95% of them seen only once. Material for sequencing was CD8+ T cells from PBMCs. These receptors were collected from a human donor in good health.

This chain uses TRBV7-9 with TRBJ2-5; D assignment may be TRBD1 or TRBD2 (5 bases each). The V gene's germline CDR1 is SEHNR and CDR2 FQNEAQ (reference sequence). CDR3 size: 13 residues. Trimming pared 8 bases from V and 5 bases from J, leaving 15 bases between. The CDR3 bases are TGTGCCAGCGGACCCGGGGCTCGGGAGACCCAGTACTTC. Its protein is CASGPGARETQYF.

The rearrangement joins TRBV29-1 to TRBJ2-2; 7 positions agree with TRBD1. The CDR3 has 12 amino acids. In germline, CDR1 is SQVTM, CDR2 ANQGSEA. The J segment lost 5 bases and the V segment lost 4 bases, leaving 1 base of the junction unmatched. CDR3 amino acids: CSVARGTGELFF. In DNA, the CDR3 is TGCAGCGTTGCCAGGGGGACCGGGGAGCTGTTTTTT.

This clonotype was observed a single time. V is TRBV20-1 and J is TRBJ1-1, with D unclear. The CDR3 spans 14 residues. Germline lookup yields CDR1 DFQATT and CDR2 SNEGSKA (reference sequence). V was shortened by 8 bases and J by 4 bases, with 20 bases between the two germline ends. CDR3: CSTKGTSGFTEAFF. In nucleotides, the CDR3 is TGCAGTACTAAAGGTACTTCGGGGTTCACTGAAGCTTTCTTT.

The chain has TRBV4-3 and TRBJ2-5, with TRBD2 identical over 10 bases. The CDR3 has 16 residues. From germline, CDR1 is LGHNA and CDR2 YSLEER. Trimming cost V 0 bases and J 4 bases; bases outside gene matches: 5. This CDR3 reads CASSQEGSGGAETQYF. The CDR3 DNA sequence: TGCGCCAGCAGCCAAGAGGGCAGCGGGGGGGCAGAGACCCAGTACTTC.

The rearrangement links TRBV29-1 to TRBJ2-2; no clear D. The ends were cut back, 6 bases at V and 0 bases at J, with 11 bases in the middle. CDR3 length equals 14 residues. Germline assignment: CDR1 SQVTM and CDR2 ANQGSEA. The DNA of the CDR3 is TGCAGCGTCTGGGTGGTCTCGAACACCGGGGAGCTGTTTTTT. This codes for CSVWVVSNTGELFF.

The CDR3 nucleotides are TGTGCCAGCAGCCCCGGGGGTGAGCAGTTCTTC. Residues: CASSPGGEQFF. The chain recombines TRBV7-9 with TRBJ2-1, with a tentative D call TRBD2 (6 bases). CDR3 length: 11 amino acids. From germline, CDR1 is SEHNR and CDR2 FQNEAQ (reference sequence). Trimming stripped 5 bases from V and 9 bases from J, with 8 bases between.

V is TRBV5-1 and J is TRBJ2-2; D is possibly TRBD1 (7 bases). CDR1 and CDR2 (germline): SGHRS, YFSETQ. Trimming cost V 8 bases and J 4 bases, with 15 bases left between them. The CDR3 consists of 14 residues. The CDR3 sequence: CASKTGEATGELFF. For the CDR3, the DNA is TGCGCCAGTAAAACAGGGGAGGCCACCGGGGAGCTGTTTTTT. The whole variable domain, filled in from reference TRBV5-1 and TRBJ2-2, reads KAGVTQTPRYLIKTRGQQVTLSCSPISGHRSVSWYQQTPGQGLQFLFEYFSETQRNKGNFPGRFSGRQFSNSRSEMNVSTLELGDSALYLCASKTGEATGELFFGEGSRLTVL.

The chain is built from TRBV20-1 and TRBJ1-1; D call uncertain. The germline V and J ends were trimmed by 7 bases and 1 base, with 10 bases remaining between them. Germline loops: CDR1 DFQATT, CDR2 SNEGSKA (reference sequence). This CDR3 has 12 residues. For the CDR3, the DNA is TGCAGTGGTCGGGCAGGGAACACTGAAGCTTTCTTT. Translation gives CSGRAGNTEAFF.

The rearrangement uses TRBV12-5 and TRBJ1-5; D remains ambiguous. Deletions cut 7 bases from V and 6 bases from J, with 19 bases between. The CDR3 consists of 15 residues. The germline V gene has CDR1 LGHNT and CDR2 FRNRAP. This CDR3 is CASASTRGYGQPQHF. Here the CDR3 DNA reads TGTGCTAGTGCCTCCACTCGCGGGTATGGTCAGCCCCAGCATTTT.

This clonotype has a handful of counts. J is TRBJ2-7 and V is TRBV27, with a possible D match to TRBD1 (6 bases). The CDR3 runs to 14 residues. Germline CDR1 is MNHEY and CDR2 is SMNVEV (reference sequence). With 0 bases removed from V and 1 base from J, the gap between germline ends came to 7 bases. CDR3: CASSLSTGSYEQYF. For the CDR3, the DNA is TGTGCCAGCAGTTTATCGACAGGTTCCTACGAGCAGTACTTC.

In DNA form, the CDR3 reads TGTGCCAGCAGTTACGAGGCCTCGGGCACTGAAGCTTTCTTT. Amino acid sequence: CASSYEASGTEAFF. The chain uses TRBV6-6 and TRBJ1-1; D not certain. The CDR3 loop spans 14 amino acids. Trimming took 2 bases from V and 4 from J, leaving 11 bases between them. The germline gives CDR1 MNHNY, CDR2 SVGAGI (reference sequence).

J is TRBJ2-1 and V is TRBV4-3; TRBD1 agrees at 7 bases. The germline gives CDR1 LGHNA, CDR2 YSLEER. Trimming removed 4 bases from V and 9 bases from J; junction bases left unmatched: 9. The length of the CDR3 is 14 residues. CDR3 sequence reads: CASSLGNRDSEQFF. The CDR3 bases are TGCGCCAGCAGCCTCGGGAACAGGGACAGTGAGCAGTTCTTC.

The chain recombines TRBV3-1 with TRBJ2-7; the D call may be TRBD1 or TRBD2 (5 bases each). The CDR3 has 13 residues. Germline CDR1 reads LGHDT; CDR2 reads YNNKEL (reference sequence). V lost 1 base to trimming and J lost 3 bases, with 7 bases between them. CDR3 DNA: TGTGCCAGCAGCCAAGGAGGGGTCTACGAGCAGTACTTC. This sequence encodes CASSQGGVYEQYF.

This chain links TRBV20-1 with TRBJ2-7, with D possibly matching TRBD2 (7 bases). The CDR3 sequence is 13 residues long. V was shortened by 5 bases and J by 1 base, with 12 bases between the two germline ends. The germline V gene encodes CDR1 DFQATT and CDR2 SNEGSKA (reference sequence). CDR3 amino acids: CSAGGDISYEQYF. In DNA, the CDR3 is TGCAGTGCTGGGGGGGACATTTCCTACGAGCAGTACTTC.

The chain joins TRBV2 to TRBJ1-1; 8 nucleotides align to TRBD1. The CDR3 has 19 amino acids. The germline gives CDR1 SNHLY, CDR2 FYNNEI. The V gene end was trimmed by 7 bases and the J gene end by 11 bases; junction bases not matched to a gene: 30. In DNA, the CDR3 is TGTGCCAGCATAGTCAACACGTTGCGCCTGTGGGGACAGGAAAATTGGGCTTTCTTT. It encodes CASIVNTLRLWGQENWAFF.